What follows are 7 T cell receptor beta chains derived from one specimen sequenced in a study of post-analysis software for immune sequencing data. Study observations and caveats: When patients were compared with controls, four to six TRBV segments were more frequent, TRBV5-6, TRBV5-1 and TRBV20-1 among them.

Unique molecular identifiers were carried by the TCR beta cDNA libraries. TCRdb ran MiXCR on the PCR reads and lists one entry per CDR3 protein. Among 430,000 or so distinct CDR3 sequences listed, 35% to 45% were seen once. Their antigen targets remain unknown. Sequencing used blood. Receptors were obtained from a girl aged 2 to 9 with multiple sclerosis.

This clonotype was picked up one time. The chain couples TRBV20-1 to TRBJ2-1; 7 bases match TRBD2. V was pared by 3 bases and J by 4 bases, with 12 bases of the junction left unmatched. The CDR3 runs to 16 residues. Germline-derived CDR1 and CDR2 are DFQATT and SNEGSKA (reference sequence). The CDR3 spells CSAREAGKDLYNEQFF. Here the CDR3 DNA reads TGCAGTGCTAGGGAAGCGGGAAAGGATTTATACAATGAGCAGTTCTTC.

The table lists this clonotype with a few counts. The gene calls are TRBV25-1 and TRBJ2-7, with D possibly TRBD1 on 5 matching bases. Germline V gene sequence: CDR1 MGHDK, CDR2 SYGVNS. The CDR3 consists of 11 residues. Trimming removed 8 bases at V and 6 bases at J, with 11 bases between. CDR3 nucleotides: TGTGCCAGCGATATTAGGGGCGAGCAGTACTTC. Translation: CASDIRGEQYF.

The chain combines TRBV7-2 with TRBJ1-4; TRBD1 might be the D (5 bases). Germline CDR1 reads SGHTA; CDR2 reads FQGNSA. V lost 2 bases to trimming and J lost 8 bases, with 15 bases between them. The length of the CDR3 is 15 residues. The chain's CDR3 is CASSLNRGGEEKLFF. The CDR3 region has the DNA TGTGCCAGCAGCTTAAATAGGGGCGGGGAGGAAAAACTGTTTTTT.

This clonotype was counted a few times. The CDR3 DNA reads as TGTGCCAGCAGCCGACAGGGAGGTTCACCCCTCCACTTT. Translating it yields CASSRQGGSPLHF. The chain has TRBV12-3 or TRBV12-4 and TRBJ1-6; TRBD1 matches 7 bases. The CDR3 extends over 13 amino acids. V shed 6 bases, J shed 9 bases, and the junction held 5 bases outside the gene matches.

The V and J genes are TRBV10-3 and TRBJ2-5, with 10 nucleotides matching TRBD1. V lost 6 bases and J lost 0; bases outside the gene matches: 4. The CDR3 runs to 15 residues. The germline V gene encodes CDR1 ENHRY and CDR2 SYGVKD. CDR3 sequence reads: CAIRQGQGYQETQYF. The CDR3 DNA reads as TGTGCCATCAGGCAGGGACAGGGGTACCAAGAGACCCAGTACTTC.

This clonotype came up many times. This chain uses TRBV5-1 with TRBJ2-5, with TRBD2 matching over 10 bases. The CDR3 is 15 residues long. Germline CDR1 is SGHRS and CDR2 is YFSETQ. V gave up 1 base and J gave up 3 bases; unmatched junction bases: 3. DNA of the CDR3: TGCGCCAGCAGCTTGAGCAGCGGGGGGGAAGAGACCCAGTACTTC. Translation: CASSLSSGGEETQYF.

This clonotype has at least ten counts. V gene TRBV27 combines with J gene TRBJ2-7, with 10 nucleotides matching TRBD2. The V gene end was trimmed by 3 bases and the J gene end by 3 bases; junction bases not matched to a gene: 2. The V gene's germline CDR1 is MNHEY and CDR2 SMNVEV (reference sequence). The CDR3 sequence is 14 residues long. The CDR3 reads CASSLRLAGYEQYF. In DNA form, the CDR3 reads TGTGCCAGCAGTTTGAGACTAGCGGGCTACGAGCAGTACTTC.